Listed below are T cell receptor beta chains from one sample, sequenced in a study of cytomegalovirus exposure and HLA in healthy donors. Profiled with immunoSEQ multiplex PCR; TCRdb holds only in-frame clones, not every one. Among over 60,000 clones listed, approximately 96% were seen once. The sequencing sample was made of PBMCs. These TCRs come from a man aged 18 to 30 in good health and CMV-seropositive. CDR3s include the opening cysteine and the closing phenylalanine or tryptophan. Fields, in order: D gene, J gene, V gene, CDR3 protein, CDR3 DNA. D genes are given only for firm matches.

D gene: TRBD1
J gene: TRBJ1-2
V gene: TRBV6-4
CDR3 protein: CASRFRQGEGGYTF
CDR3 DNA: TGTGCCAGCAGATTTAGACAGGGGGAAGGTGGCTACACCTTC

D gene: TRBD2
J gene: TRBJ2-5
V gene: TRBV7-3
CDR3 protein: CASSPNGPLAGVQETQYF
CDR3 DNA: TGTGCCAGCAGCCCGAACGGCCCGCTAGCGGGAGTCCAAGAGACCCAGTACTTC

D gene: TRBD2
J gene: TRBJ2-1
V gene: TRBV7-2
CDR3 protein: CASSSLGTSGGVGLREQFF
CDR3 DNA: TGTGCCAGCAGCTCGCTCGGGACTAGCGGGGGGGTGGGCCTCAGGGAGCAGTTCTTC

D gene: TRBD2
J gene: TRBJ2-1
V gene: TRBV29-1
CDR3 protein: CSVSRTSGTSYNEQFF
CDR3 DNA: TGCAGCGTTTCACGGACTAGCGGGACCTCCTACAATGAGCAGTTCTTC

D gene: -
J gene: TRBJ2-2
V gene: TRBV28
CDR3 protein: CASSLFYGNTGELFF
CDR3 DNA: TGTGCCAGCAGTTTATTCTACGGGAACACCGGGGAGCTGTTTTTT

D gene: TRBD2
J gene: TRBJ2-1
V gene: TRBV11-2
CDR3 protein: CASSRGGSSYNEQFF
CDR3 DNA: TGTGCCAGCAGTCGCGGGGGGAGCTCCTACAATGAGCAGTTCTTC

D gene: -
J gene: TRBJ1-4
V gene: TRBV9
CDR3 protein: CASSVSGSANEKLFF
CDR3 DNA: TGTGCCAGCAGCGTATCCGGCAGCGCTAATGAAAAACTGTTTTTT

D gene: -
J gene: TRBJ1-2
V gene: TRBV6-1
CDR3 protein: CASTYGAGQPYGYTF
CDR3 DNA: TGTGCCAGCACCTATGGGGCCGGACAGCCCTATGGCTACACCTTC

D gene: -
J gene: TRBJ2-7
V gene: TRBV11-2
CDR3 protein: CASSPSLSYEQYF
CDR3 DNA: TGTGCCAGCAGCCCGAGCCTGTCCTACGAGCAGTACTTC

D gene: -
J gene: TRBJ2-7
V gene: TRBV2
CDR3 protein: CASSANYEQYF
CDR3 DNA: TGTGCCAGCAGTGCTAATTACGAGCAGTACTTC

D gene: -
J gene: TRBJ1-1
V gene: TRBV6-6
CDR3 protein: CASSYADTEAFF
CDR3 DNA: TGTGCCAGCAGTTACGCGGACACTGAAGCTTTCTTT

D gene: TRBD2
J gene: TRBJ2-7
V gene: TRBV28
CDR3 protein: CASRPTLGSGSPTQTQYF
CDR3 DNA: TGTGCCAGCAGGCCCACCCTAGGTAGCGGGAGCCCTACTCAGACGCAGTACTTC

D gene: TRBD2
J gene: TRBJ2-3
V gene: TRBV7-9
CDR3 protein: CASGFSGGAEDTQYF
CDR3 DNA: TGTGCCAGCGGGTTTAGCGGGGGGGCCGAAGATACGCAGTATTTT

D gene: -
J gene: TRBJ2-7
V gene: TRBV21-1
CDR3 protein: CASGAPSGHTLPYEQYF
CDR3 DNA: TGTGCCAGCGGGGCTCCATCCGGACACACATTACCCTACGAGCAGTACTTC

D gene: TRBD1
J gene: TRBJ1-2
V gene: TRBV6-5
CDR3 protein: CASRTGNYGYTF
CDR3 DNA: TGTGCCAGCAGGACAGGGAACTATGGCTACACCTTC

D gene: -
J gene: TRBJ1-1
V gene: TRBV27
CDR3 protein: CASSLRGSGEAFF
CDR3 DNA: TGTGCCAGCAGTTTAAGAGGTTCTGGAGAAGCTTTCTTT

D gene: TRBD2
J gene: TRBJ2-6
V gene: TRBV9
CDR3 protein: CASSVEGLAGANVLTF
CDR3 DNA: TGTGCCAGCAGCGTGGAGGGACTAGCTGGGGCCAACGTCCTGACTTTC

D gene: TRBD1
J gene: TRBJ1-3
V gene: TRBV28
CDR3 protein: CASSTWKGDRGPYSGNTIYF
CDR3 DNA: TGTGCCAGCAGTACTTGGAAAGGGGACAGGGGCCCGTACTCTGGAAACACCATATATTTT

D gene: -
J gene: TRBJ1-2
V gene: TRBV21-1
CDR3 protein: CASSKQYGYTF
CDR3 DNA: TGTGCCAGCAGCAAGCAGTATGGCTACACCTTC

D gene: -
J gene: TRBJ2-4
V gene: TRBV5-5
CDR3 protein: CASSVRNGQNKNIQYF
CDR3 DNA: TGTGCCAGCAGCGTGAGAAACGGACAGAATAAAAACATTCAGTACTTC

D gene: TRBD1
J gene: TRBJ2-6
V gene: TRBV28
CDR3 protein: CASSSGGSGANVLTF
CDR3 DNA: TGTGCCAGCAGTTCAGGGGGATCTGGGGCCAACGTCCTGACTTTC

D gene: -
J gene: TRBJ2-7
V gene: TRBV27
CDR3 protein: CASSLSGAGPYEQYF
CDR3 DNA: TGTGCCAGCAGTTTATCGGGGGCAGGCCCCTACGAGCAGTACTTC

D gene: -
J gene: TRBJ2-6
V gene: TRBV29-1
CDR3 protein: CSVAGDTFSGANVLTF
CDR3 DNA: TGCAGCGTCGCAGGGGACACATTCTCTGGGGCCAACGTCCTGACTTTC

D gene: -
J gene: TRBJ1-1
V gene: TRBV10-3
CDR3 protein: CAISWEVLGTEAFF
CDR3 DNA: TGTGCCATCAGCTGGGAGGTGTTAGGGACTGAAGCTTTCTTT

D gene: TRBD2
J gene: TRBJ2-3
V gene: TRBV5-6
CDR3 protein: CASSLAGLAGTDTQYF
CDR3 DNA: TGTGCCAGCAGCTTGGCGGGACTAGCGGGCACAGATACGCAGTATTTT

D gene: -
J gene: TRBJ1-1
V gene: TRBV4-2
CDR3 protein: CASSQGVEDMNTEAFF
CDR3 DNA: TGTGCCAGCAGCCAAGGGGTCGAGGACATGAACACTGAAGCTTTCTTT

D gene: -
J gene: TRBJ2-5
V gene: TRBV7-7
CDR3 protein: CASSLDLEETQYF
CDR3 DNA: TGTGCTAGCAGCTTAGACTTAGAAGAGACCCAGTACTTC

D gene: -
J gene: TRBJ1-4
V gene: TRBV7-2
CDR3 protein: CASSLGGNEKLFF
CDR3 DNA: TGTGCCAGCAGCTTAGGAGGGAATGAAAAACTGTTTTTT

D gene: TRBD1
J gene: TRBJ1-3
V gene: TRBV5-1
CDR3 protein: CASSWGQSSGNTIYF
CDR3 DNA: TGCGCCAGCAGCTGGGGACAGAGCTCTGGAAACACCATATATTTT

D gene: -
J gene: TRBJ1-2
V gene: TRBV14
CDR3 protein: CASSQDPGTYYGYTF
CDR3 DNA: TGTGCCAGCAGCCAAGATCCCGGGACATACTATGGCTACACCTTC

D gene: -
J gene: TRBJ2-2
V gene: TRBV6-1
CDR3 protein: CASSELGQNTGELFF
CDR3 DNA: TGTGCCAGCAGTGAATTGGGACAGAACACCGGGGAGCTGTTTTTT

D gene: TRBD2
J gene: TRBJ2-2
V gene: TRBV7-9
CDR3 protein: CASSPQFPGRAPTGELFF
CDR3 DNA: TGTGCCAGCAGCCCTCAATTCCCCGGGAGGGCCCCAACCGGGGAGCTGTTTTTT